The TCR beta chain under discussion was sequenced for a study of stem cell transplantation in POMP-related autoinflammatory disease. Study-level information: Impaired MHC class I-dependent CD8+ differentiation was hypothesized from defective thymoproteasomes. Neutrophil and platelet engraftment from the graft donor was 100% through one year after transplant. The study, taken as a whole, reports: In patients with PRAID, every analyzed T-cell subset tended to show lower diversity and higher clonality. Patients with PRAID showed a restricted number of unique TRB V-J gene pairings.

The table came from immunoSEQ multiplex PCR; TCRdb's copy has only in-frame clones and leaves some out. The sample carries some 68,000 clones, under 95% recorded once. This clone was counted between two and nine times. Its cognate antigen is unknown. From germline, CDR1 is MNHEY and CDR2 SMNVEV (reference sequence). CDR3 size: 16 residues. The V end was cut by 5 bases, the J end by 2 bases, with 16 bases between. The sequencing used CD4+ T cells from PBMCs, collected after stem cell transplantation. This sequence was found in a human patient with POMP-related autoinflammation and immune dysregulation (PRAID). The graft donor may be the source of some T cells. The V gene is TRBV27, the J gene TRBJ1-5; a possible D gene is TRBD1 (6 bases). The CDR3 DNA follows: TGTGCCAGCAGTCCATGGGGGGCCACGGGCAATCAGCCCCAGCATTTT. Its translation: CASSPWGATGNQPQHF.